This T cell receptor beta chain comes out of a study of T cell repertoires in ileal Crohn's disease. Each sample's TCRB immunosequencing used roughly 500 nanograms of biopsy DNA. Only in-frame clones appear in the TCRdb table, and some are missing; sequencing was by immunoSEQ multiplex PCR. Among 4,300 or so clones listed, nearly 75% were seen once. Trimming cost V 5 bases and J 4 bases; bases outside gene matches: 7. Germline CDR1 is MNHNS and CDR2 is SASEGT. There are 14 residues in the CDR3. This TCR derives from an adult with Crohn's disease. This chain uses TRBV6-1 with TRBJ1-1, with 7 bases that match TRBD1. The sequenced sample was ileal tissue. The CDR3 sequence: CASSSRGDGTEAFF. As DNA, the CDR3 is TGTGCCAGCAGTTCCAGGGGGGATGGCACTGAAGCTTTCTTT.